This T cell receptor beta chain was recorded in a study of blood T cell repertoires in COVID-19. TCRdb's table, derived via immunoSEQ multiplex PCR, lists solely in-frame clones and lacks some. Of fewer than 650,000 clones in the sample, roughly 91% were seen once. The germline CDR1 and CDR2 sequences are LNHDA and SQIVND (reference sequence). The ends were cut back, 4 bases at V and 8 bases at J, with 11 bases in the middle. The CDR3 is 13 amino acids. The TCR sequence derives from a woman aged 45-59 years with COVID-19, enrolled during active disease. The sequenced material came from peripheral blood. This chain joins TRBV19 and TRBJ1-4, with TRBD1 as a possible D gene (6 bases). This CDR3 is CASSTLGTEKLFF. The CDR3 region has the DNA TGTGCCAGTAGTACACTGGGGACAGAAAAACTGTTTTTT.